The 12 T cell receptor beta chains reported below all come from one sample, sequenced in a study of blood T cell repertoires in COVID-19. Produced via immunoSEQ multiplex PCR; TCRdb's table is partial and in-frame only. The sample contains over 200,000 clones, around 90% of which appear only once. Sequences were obtained from PBMCs or T cells enriched from blood (not recorded which). The source is a human donor in a cohort exposed to, infected with or recovered from COVID-19 (not recorded which). The donor label of this sample is uncertain.

The chain employs TRBV7-9 and TRBJ2-1; the D gene is possibly TRBD1 (6 bases). The CDR3 length is 16 residues. V lost 5 bases, J lost 3 bases, and 17 bases lay in between. The V gene's germline CDR1 is SEHNR and CDR2 FQNEAQ (reference sequence). The CDR3 DNA reads TGTGCCAGCAGCCCGGCCAGGGGCAGGGGCTACAATGAGCAGTTCTTC. It encodes CASSPARGRGYNEQFF.

V and J are TRBV7-2 and TRBJ1-3, with a weak D call TRBD1 (6 bases). The germline V and J ends were trimmed by 5 bases and 0 bases, with 17 bases remaining between them. Germline V gene sequence: CDR1 SGHTA, CDR2 FQGNSA. CDR3 size: 17 residues. CDR3 sequence: CASSRGKDSDSGNTIYF. CDR3 sequence (DNA): TGTGCCAGCAGCCGGGGAAAGGACAGTGACTCTGGAAACACCATATATTTT.

The chain combines TRBV7-2 with TRBJ2-3, with TRBD2 identical over 13 bases. The germline V gene encodes CDR1 SGHTA and CDR2 FQGNSA. The CDR3 is made up of 18 amino acids. With 5 bases clipped from V and 7 bases from J, the junction kept 15 bases outside the gene matches. CDR3 amino acids: CASSREILTSGGTHTQYF. DNA of the CDR3: TGTGCCAGCAGCCGTGAGATCTTGACTAGCGGGGGGACTCATACGCAGTATTTT.

This clone was observed at least ten times. The chain couples TRBV6-1 to TRBJ2-5, with 9 bases aligning to TRBD1. Germline lookup yields CDR1 MNHNS and CDR2 SASEGT. J was trimmed by 5 bases and V by 2 bases; bases with no gene match: 9. The CDR3 is 16 amino acids. The CDR3 loop reads CASSERSGTGTETQYF. The CDR3, as DNA: TGTGCCAGCAGTGAAAGATCCGGGACAGGGACGGAGACCCAGTACTTC.

The sample holds one count of this clone. The J gene is TRBJ2-5, the V gene TRBV11-2, with TRBD1 identical over 9 bases. There are 17 residues in the CDR3. Germline V gives CDR1 SGHAT, CDR2 FQNNGV. V was clipped by 2 bases and J by 5 bases; unmatched bases: 12. CDR3 coding DNA: TGTGCCAGCAGCTTAATGGGGGACAGGGTGGGTTTGGAGACCCAGTACTTC. This sequence encodes CASSLMGDRVGLETQYF.

This clone has just one count. The chain combines TRBV6-1 with TRBJ2-7; the D gene is possibly TRBD1 (6 bases). V was cut by 7 bases and J by 3 bases, with 13 bases left in between. Germline V gene lookup returns CDR1 MNHNS and CDR2 SASEGT. The CDR3 is 13 amino acids. The CDR3 DNA sequence: TGTGCCAGCACCGTGGACAGACGCTACGAGCAGTACTTC. Translated, it gives CASTVDRRYEQYF.

This sequence joins TRBV7-2 and TRBJ1-1; D may be TRBD1 (5 bases). Trimming shortened V by 5 bases and J by 7 bases, and 11 bases separated the two germline ends. Per the germline V gene, CDR1 is SGHTA and CDR2 is FQGNSA. CDR3 length equals 12 residues. In nucleotides, the CDR3 is TGTGCCAGCAGCCCAAAAGGGGTTGAAGCTTTCTTT. Protein product: CASSPKGVEAFF.

The chain links TRBV3-1 (or the pseudogene TRBV3-2) to TRBJ1-1; no firm D call. Germline loops: CDR1 LGHDT, CDR2 YNNKEL (reference sequence). The CDR3 spans 14 residues. Trimming left V 1 base short and J 1 base short, with 7 bases between. CDR3 residues: CASSQVGENTEAFF. CDR3 coding DNA: TGTGCCAGCAGCCAAGTCGGGGAGAACACTGAAGCTTTCTTT.

The CDR3 is CASSAGGTDTQYF. CDR3 nucleotide sequence: TGTGCCAGCTCGGCAGGGGGGACAGATACGCAGTATTTT. The J gene is TRBJ2-3, the V gene TRBV18, with a possible D match to TRBD1 (7 bases). The CDR3 consists of 13 residues. V gave up 6 bases and J gave up 3 bases, with 10 bases separating them. The germline CDR1 and CDR2 sequences are KGHSH and LQKENI.

The J gene is TRBJ2-3, the V gene TRBV29-1; 16 bases map to TRBD2. V was pared by 6 bases and J by 5 bases, with 5 bases of the junction left unmatched. The CDR3 is 15 residues long. CDR1 is SQVTM and CDR2 is ANQGSEA in the germline V gene. CDR3 amino acids: CSVSGLAGGEDTQYF. DNA of the CDR3: TGCAGCGTCTCGGGACTAGCGGGGGGGGAAGATACGCAGTATTTT.

CDR3 protein: CASSPSLRGHPEAFF. The CDR3 DNA reads TGCGCCAGCAGCCCCAGCCTAAGGGGGCATCCTGAAGCTTTCTTT. This chain connects TRBV5-1 to TRBJ1-1, with 7 nucleotides matching TRBD1. CDR3 length: 15 amino acids. Per germline, CDR1 SGHRS and CDR2 YFSETQ. V lost 4 bases to trimming and J lost 6 bases; unmatched junction nucleotides: 12.

The chain uses TRBV5-4 and TRBJ1-2; 7 nucleotides line up with TRBD1. Trimming took 3 bases from V and 2 from J; bases not matched to a gene: 7. Germline assignment: CDR1 SGHNT and CDR2 YYREEE (reference sequence). The CDR3 runs to 15 residues. The CDR3 DNA reads as TGTGCCAGCAGCTCTACGACAGGGTGGAACTATGGCTACACCTTC. It is translated as CASSSTTGWNYGYTF.